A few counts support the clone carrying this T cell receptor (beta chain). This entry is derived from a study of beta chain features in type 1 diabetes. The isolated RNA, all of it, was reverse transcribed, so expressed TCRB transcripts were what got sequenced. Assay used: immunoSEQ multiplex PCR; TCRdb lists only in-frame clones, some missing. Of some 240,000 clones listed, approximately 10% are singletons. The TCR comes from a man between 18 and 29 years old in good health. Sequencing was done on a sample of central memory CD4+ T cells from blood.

The CDR3 loop is CASSGQGVVDTQYF. DNA for the CDR3: TGCGCCAGCAGCGGACAGGGGGTAGTAGATACGCAGTATTTT. This chain links TRBV5-1 with TRBJ2-3; 10 nucleotides match TRBD1. This CDR3 has 14 residues. From germline, CDR1 is SGHRS and CDR2 YFSETQ. The trim removed 4 bases at V and 5 bases at J, leaving 4 bases unmatched.